The 5 T cell receptor beta chains presented below share a single source sample, sequenced in a study of cytomegalovirus exposure and HLA in healthy donors. A multiplex PCR was run with 60 Vbeta primers and 13 Jbeta primers. Assay: immunoSEQ multiplex PCR; the TCRdb copy retains only in-frame clones and omits some. The sample lists about 200,000 clones, about 81% occurring once. Sequencing input: PBMCs. Receptors were obtained from a woman in her fifties or sixties in good health and CMV-seropositive.

The count of this clone is one. This chain joins TRBV6-5 and TRBJ2-7; TRBD2 aligns across 9 bases. Germline CDR1 is MNHEY and CDR2 is SVGAGI. The CDR3 has 13 residues. The junction had 1 base not matched to a gene; V was cut back by 6 bases and J by 1 base. CDR3 protein: CASSSGGSYEQYF. The CDR3 bases are TGTGCCAGCAGCAGCGGGGGGTCCTACGAGCAGTACTTC.

CDR3 region: CAISGDRGPNQPQHF. The CDR3 DNA reads TGTGCCATCAGTGGAGACAGGGGGCCCAATCAGCCCCAGCATTTT. The V gene is TRBV10-3, the J gene TRBJ1-5; TRBD1 matches at 10 bases. This CDR3 is 15 amino acids long. The ends lost 4 bases at V and 3 bases at J; junction bases unmatched: 3. The germline gives CDR1 ENHRY, CDR2 SYGVKD.

V usage is TRBV19 and J usage is TRBJ2-1; 9 nucleotides align to TRBD1. V lost 3 bases, J lost 4 bases, and 13 bases stayed unmatched. The CDR3 consists of 18 residues. The germline CDR1 and CDR2 sequences are LNHDA and SQIVND (reference sequence). This chain's CDR3 is CASSMLLAGQGAYNEQFF. For the CDR3, the DNA is TGTGCCAGTAGTATGCTACTCGCGGGACAGGGAGCTTACAATGAGCAGTTCTTC.

The V and J genes are TRBV5-1 and TRBJ2-5; 9 nucleotides match TRBD1. The junction had 10 bases not matched to a gene; V was cut back by 0 bases and J by 4 bases. The CDR3 totals 17 residues. Germline assignment: CDR1 SGHRS and CDR2 YFSETQ. Here the CDR3 DNA reads TGCGCCAGCAGCTTGGTACCGGGACAGGGTTGGGGAGAGACCCAGTACTTC. It codes for CASSLVPGQGWGETQYF.

The rearrangement joins TRBV7-9 to TRBJ2-2; D possibly corresponds to TRBD2 (7 bases). In germline, CDR1 is SEHNR, CDR2 FQNEAQ (reference sequence). The CDR3 spans 16 residues. This CDR3 is CSIHVGGRSGTGELFF. The CDR3 coding sequence is TGTTCCATCCACGTCGGGGGGCGATCAGGCACCGGGGAGCTGTTTTTT.